One sample yielded the 10 T cell receptor beta chains listed below, sequenced in a study of cytomegalovirus exposure and HLA in healthy donors. 13 Jbeta primers and 60 Vbeta primers were used for the PCR. TCRdb keeps only in-frame clones here, not all; method: immunoSEQ multiplex PCR. The repertoire holds tens of thousands of clones, roughly 77% seen once, with roughly 23% in the top ten. Sequenced input: PBMCs. These receptors were obtained from a woman in her forties in good health and CMV-seropositive.

This clone was counted a few times. J is TRBJ2-2 and V is TRBV4-3, with 7 positions matching TRBD1. CDR1 is LGHNA, CDR2 YSLEER, per germline. The CDR3 is made up of 18 amino acids. The ends lost 0 bases at V and 5 bases at J; junction bases unmatched: 12. This chain's CDR3 is CASSQEIITGTATGELFF. CDR3 coding DNA: TGCGCCAGCAGCCAAGAGATCATAACCGGGACAGCGACCGGGGAGCTGTTTTTT.

The chain is built from TRBV5-6 and TRBJ1-1; D is unclear. The germline V and J ends were trimmed by 1 base and 4 bases, with 14 bases remaining between them. CDR3 length: 15 amino acids. The V gene's germline CDR1 is SGHDT and CDR2 YYEEEE. CDR3 region: CASSLLGREGTEAFF. CDR3 bases: TGTGCCAGCAGCTTGCTAGGGAGAGAGGGCACTGAAGCTTTCTTT.

This clone is labeled medium-sized. The chain couples TRBV2 to TRBJ1-2, with TRBD1 matching 7 bases. With V trimmed by 6 bases and J by 7 bases, 17 bases remained unmatched. This CDR3 contains 16 residues. The germline V gene encodes CDR1 SNHLY and CDR2 FYNNEI. CDR3 region: CASSGNYRGSLGGYTF. DNA for the CDR3: TGTGCCAGCAGCGGAAACTACAGGGGCTCCTTAGGTGGCTACACCTTC.

The chain recombines TRBV5-1 with TRBJ2-1; D remains unclear. Trimming stripped 3 bases from V and 7 bases from J, with 14 bases between. CDR1 is SGHRS and CDR2 is YFSETQ in the germline V gene. The CDR3 extends over 14 amino acids. The CDR3 sequence is CASSSAEGVNEQFF. CDR3 coding DNA: TGCGCCAGCAGCTCGGCGGAAGGTGTAAATGAGCAGTTCTTC.

V is TRBV27 and J is TRBJ1-2; no definite D call. V was trimmed by 0 bases and J by 8 bases, leaving 10 bases between them. The CDR3 loop spans 13 amino acids. Germline assignment: CDR1 MNHEY and CDR2 SMNVEV (reference sequence). The CDR3 loop is CASSLSGREGYTF. In DNA form, the CDR3 reads TGTGCCAGCAGTTTATCGGGGAGGGAGGGCTACACCTTC.

The J gene is TRBJ2-2, the V gene TRBV5-4, with D tentatively TRBD2 (7 bases). The ends were cut back, 3 bases at V and 7 bases at J, with 19 bases in the middle. Germline V gene data show CDR1 as SGHNT and CDR2 as YYREEE (reference sequence). The CDR3 is 16 amino acids. In nucleotides, the CDR3 is TGTGCCAGCAGCTACCTAGAGGGGGGGCCTGGCGGGGAGCTGTTTTTT. It yields the protein CASSYLEGGPGGELFF.

The chain links TRBV9 to TRBJ1-1; D not certain. The germline V and J ends were trimmed by 2 bases and 2 bases, with 7 bases remaining between them. The CDR3 runs 13 residues. Per germline, CDR1 SGDLS and CDR2 YYNGEE. The CDR3 sequence: CASSVSSNTEAFF. As DNA, the CDR3 is TGTGCCAGCAGCGTCTCCAGTAACACTGAAGCTTTCTTT.

V usage is TRBV5-1 and J usage is TRBJ2-7; 9 bases line up with TRBD1. Trimming removed 4 bases from V and 6 bases from J; junction bases left unmatched: 8. The length of the CDR3 is 14 residues. CDR1 is SGHRS, CDR2 YFSETQ, per germline. In DNA form, the CDR3 reads TGCGCCAGCAGCCCGACAGGGGGGTCGCTCGAGCAGTACTTC. This translates into CASSPTGGSLEQYF.

This chain uses TRBV7-9 with TRBJ2-7; D not certain. This CDR3 has 11 amino acids. The V gene lost 3 bases and the J gene lost 5 bases, with 5 bases spanning the gap. CDR1 and CDR2 from the germline V gene are SEHNR and FQNEAQ (reference sequence). The CDR3 bases are TGTGCCAGCAGCTTCACACACGAGCAGTACTTC. It encodes CASSFTHEQYF.

The chain carries TRBV7-9 and TRBJ1-2, with D uncertain. This CDR3 has 12 amino acids. The V gene lost 3 bases and the J gene lost 7 bases, with 9 bases spanning the gap. Germline V lookup: CDR1 SEHNR, CDR2 FQNEAQ (reference sequence). This CDR3 reads CASSFGESGYTF. For the CDR3, the DNA is TGTGCCAGCAGCTTCGGGGAAAGTGGCTACACCTTC.